This T cell receptor beta chain is from a study of regulatory T cells in long-lasting Graves disease. The study, taken as a whole, reports: The sample size was small, and this may have reduced accuracy.

HTBI primers from iRepertoire and Arm-PCR of CDR3 regions yielded the TCR beta libraries. TCRdb called the multiplex PCR reads again in MiXCR, with one record for every CDR3 protein. The sample lists 530,000 or so distinct CDR3 sequences, roughly 13% occurring once. This clonotype has at least ten counts. Its antigen is unidentified. Trimming removed 6 bases at V and 6 bases at J, with 15 bases between. The CDR3 consists of 14 residues. Per germline, CDR1 MNHEY and CDR2 SVGEGT. The time point: newly diagnosed GD, antithyroid drugs for less than 3 months. RNA extracted from PBMCs served as the sequencing template. One endocrinology department in Xi'an, China, was where patients came from. The sample also formed part of further work on T cells in Graves' hyperthyroidism and ophthalmopathy. From that second work: Uncontrolled infection, other autoimmune disease, pregnancy or lactation barred patients from enrollment.

The TCR originated in a man aged 25 to 45 with Graves disease. Source: peripheral blood mononuclear cells (PBMCs), taken at new diagnosis, from a patient treated with antithyroid drugs. V is TRBV6-2 or TRBV6-3 and J is TRBJ2-1; maybe TRBD1 (6 bases). The CDR3 nucleotides read TGTGCCAGCAGGGCTACCGGGACACTCAATGAGCAGTTCTTC. Amino acids: CASRATGTLNEQFF.